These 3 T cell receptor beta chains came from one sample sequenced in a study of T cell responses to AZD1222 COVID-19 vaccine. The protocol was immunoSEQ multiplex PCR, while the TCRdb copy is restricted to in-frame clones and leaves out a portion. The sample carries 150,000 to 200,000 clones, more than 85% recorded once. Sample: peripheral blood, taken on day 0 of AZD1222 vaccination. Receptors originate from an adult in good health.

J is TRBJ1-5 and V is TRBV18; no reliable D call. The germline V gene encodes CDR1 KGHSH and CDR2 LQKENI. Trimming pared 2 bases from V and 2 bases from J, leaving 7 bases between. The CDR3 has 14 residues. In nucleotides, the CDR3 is TGTGCCAGCTCACCAGGGTTGGGCAATCAGCCCCAGCATTTT. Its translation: CASSPGLGNQPQHF.

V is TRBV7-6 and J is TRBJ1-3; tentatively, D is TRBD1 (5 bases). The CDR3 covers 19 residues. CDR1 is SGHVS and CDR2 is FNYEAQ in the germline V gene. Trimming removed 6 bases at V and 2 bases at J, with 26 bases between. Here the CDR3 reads CASSFPPRGRGAPGNTIYF. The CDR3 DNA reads TGTGCCAGCAGTTTTCCCCCTCGGGGTAGAGGGGCTCCTGGAAACACCATATATTTT.

The CDR3 loop reads CASSLDLGSVTEAFF. The CDR3 region has the DNA TGTGCCAGCAGCTTAGATCTTGGGAGCGTCACTGAAGCTTTCTTT. The chain joins TRBV11-2 to TRBJ1-1; no firm D call. Germline V lookup: CDR1 SGHAT, CDR2 FQNNGV. The CDR3 runs 15 residues. Trimming stripped 0 bases from V and 4 bases from J, with 12 bases between.